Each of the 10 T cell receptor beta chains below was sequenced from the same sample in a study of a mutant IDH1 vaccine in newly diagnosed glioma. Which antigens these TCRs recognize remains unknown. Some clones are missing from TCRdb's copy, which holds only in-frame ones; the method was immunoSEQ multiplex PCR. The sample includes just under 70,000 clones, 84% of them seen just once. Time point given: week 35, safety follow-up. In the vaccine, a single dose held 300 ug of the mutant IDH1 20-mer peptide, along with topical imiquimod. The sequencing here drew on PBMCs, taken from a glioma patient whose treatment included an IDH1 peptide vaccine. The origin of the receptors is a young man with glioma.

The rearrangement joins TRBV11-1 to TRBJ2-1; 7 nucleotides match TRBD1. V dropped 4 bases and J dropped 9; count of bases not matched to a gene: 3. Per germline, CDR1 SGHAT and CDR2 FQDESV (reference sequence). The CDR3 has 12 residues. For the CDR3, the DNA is TGTGCCAGCAGCTCCCGGACAGGTGAGCAGTTCTTC. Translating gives CASSSRTGEQFF.

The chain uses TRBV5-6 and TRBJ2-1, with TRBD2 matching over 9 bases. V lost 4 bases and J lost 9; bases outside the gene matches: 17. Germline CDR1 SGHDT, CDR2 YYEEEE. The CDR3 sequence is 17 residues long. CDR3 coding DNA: TGTGCCAGCAGCGAGTGGCGAAGACTAGCGGAGAGAGGTGAGCAGTTCTTC. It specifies CASSEWRRLAERGEQFF.

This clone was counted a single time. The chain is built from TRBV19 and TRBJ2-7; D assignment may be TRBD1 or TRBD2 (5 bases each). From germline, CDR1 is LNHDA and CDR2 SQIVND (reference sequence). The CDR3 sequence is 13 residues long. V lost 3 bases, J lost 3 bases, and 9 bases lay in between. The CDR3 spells CASSMGPSYEQYF. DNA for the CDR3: TGTGCCAGTAGTATGGGACCGAGCTACGAGCAGTACTTC. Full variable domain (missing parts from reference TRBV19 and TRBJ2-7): DGGITQSPKYLFRKEGQNVTLSCEQNLNHDAMYWYRQDPGQGLRLIYYSQIVNDFQKGDIAEGYSVSREKKESFPLTVTSAQKNPTAFYLCASSMGPSYEQYFGPGTRLTVT.

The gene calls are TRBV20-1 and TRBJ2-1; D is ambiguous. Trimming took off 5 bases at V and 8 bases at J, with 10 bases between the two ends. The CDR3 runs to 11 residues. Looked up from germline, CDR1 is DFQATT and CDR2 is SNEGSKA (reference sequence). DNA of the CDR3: TGCAGTGCTGAACCTGACGATGAGCAGTTCTTC. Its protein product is CSAEPDDEQFF.

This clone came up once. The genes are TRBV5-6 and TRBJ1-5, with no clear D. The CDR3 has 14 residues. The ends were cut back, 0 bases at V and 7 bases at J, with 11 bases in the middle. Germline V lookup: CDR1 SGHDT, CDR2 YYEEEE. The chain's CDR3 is CASSLAERFQPQHF. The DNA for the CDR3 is TGTGCCAGCAGCTTGGCTGAGAGGTTCCAGCCCCAGCATTTT.

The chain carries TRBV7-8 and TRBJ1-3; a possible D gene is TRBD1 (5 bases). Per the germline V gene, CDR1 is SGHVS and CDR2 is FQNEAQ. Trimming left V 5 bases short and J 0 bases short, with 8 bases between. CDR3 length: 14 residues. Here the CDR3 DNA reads TGTGCCAGCAGCGCGGACAACTCTGGAAACACCATATATTTT. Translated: CASSADNSGNTIYF.

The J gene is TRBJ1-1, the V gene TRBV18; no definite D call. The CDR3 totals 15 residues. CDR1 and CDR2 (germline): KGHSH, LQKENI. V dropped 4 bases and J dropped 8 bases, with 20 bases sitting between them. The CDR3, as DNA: TGTGCCAGCTCACGCCAGGAGATGGGTCCCACCGAAGCTTTCTTT. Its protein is CASSRQEMGPTEAFF.

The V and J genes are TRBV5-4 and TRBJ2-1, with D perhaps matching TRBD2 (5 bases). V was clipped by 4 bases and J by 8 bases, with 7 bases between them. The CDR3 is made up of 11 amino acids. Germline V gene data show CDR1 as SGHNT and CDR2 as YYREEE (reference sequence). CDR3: CASSGSHEQFF. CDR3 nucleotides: TGTGCCAGCAGCGGGAGCCATGAGCAGTTCTTC.

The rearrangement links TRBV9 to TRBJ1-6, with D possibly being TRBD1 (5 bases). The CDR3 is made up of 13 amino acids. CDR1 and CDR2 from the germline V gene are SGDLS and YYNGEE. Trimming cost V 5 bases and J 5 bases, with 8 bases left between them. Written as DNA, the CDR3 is TGTGCCAGCAGGGGGCCTAATAATTCACCCCTCCACTTT. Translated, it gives CASRGPNNSPLHF.

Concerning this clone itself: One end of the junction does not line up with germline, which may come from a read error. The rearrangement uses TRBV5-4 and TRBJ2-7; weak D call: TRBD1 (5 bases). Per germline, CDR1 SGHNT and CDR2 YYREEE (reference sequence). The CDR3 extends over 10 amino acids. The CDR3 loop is CASSLAGRSF. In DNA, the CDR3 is TGTGCCAGCAGCTTGGCAGGGCGGTCCTTC.